This entry features one TCR beta chain sequence. The antigen is not known. This specimen comes from a study of shared clonotypes between healthy human individuals. The study drew its donors from healthy HIV-negative adults without recent acute infections or vaccinations. The study, taken as a whole, reports: Generation probability values for non-shared clonotypes were lower than those for clonotypes shared by all four donors. With a few donors compared, around 5% of naive CD4 clonotypes were shared. Naive subsets typically showed greater estimated richness than memory subsets.

Only in-frame clones appear in the TCRdb table, and some are missing; sequencing was by immunoSEQ multiplex PCR. The repertoire holds more than 550,000 clones, with approximately 72% as singletons. V lost 1 base and J 6 bases, leaving 9 bases between the germline ends. The CDR3 length is 13 residues. Germline CDR1 is SGHVS and CDR2 is FQNEAQ. Sequencing input: memory CD4+ T cells sorted from blood. As to subset: CD45RA-negative fraction. The sequence was obtained from a woman aged 25 to 39 in good health. The chain combines TRBV7-8 with TRBJ1-1; D not resolved. In DNA, the CDR3 is TGTGCCAGCAGCTTAGAAAGGGTATCTGAAGCTTTCTTT. It yields the protein CASSLERVSEAFF.